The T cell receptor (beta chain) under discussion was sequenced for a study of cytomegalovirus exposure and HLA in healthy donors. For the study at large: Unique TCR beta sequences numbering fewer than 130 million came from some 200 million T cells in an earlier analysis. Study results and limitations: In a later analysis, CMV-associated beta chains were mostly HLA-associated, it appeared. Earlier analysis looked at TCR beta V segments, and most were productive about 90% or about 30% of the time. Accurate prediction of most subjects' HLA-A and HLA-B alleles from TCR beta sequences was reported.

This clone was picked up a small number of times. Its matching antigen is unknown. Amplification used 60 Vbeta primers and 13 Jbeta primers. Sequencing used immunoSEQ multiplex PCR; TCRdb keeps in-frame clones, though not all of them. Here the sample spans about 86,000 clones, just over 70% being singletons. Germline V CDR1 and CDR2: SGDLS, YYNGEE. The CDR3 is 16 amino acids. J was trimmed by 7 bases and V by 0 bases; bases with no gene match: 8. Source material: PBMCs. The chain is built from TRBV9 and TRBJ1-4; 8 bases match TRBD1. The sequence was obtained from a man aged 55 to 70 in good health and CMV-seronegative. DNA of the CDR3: TGTGCCAGCAGCGTAGACCCAGGGACAGGAGGTGAAAAACTGTTTTTT. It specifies CASSVDPGTGGEKLFF.